The entry below describes one TCR beta chain. The antigen is not known. This entry belongs to a study of T cell responses to AZD1222 COVID-19 vaccine. Whole-study findings and limits: Among spike-specific TCRs, nearly half reportedly target unmutated variant regions. The sample set comprised mostly white British donors with more females, and clonal diversity was possibly underestimated.

Sequenced by immunoSEQ multiplex PCR; TCRdb stores in-frame clones only, minus some. The repertoire holds about 140,000 clones, with 80% to 90% as singletons. The CDR3 runs 15 residues. Germline V gene lookup returns CDR1 LNHDA and CDR2 SQIVND (reference sequence). V lost 3 bases to trimming and J lost 5 bases, with 13 bases between them. The sample was peripheral blood, taken on day 0 of AZD1222 vaccination. The sequence derives from an adult in good health. The V gene is TRBV19, the J gene TRBJ1-4; D is unclear. CDR3 DNA: TGTGCCAGTAGTATGAGGTCCGGAAAAAATGAAAAACTGTTTTTT. It specifies CASSMRSGKNEKLFF.